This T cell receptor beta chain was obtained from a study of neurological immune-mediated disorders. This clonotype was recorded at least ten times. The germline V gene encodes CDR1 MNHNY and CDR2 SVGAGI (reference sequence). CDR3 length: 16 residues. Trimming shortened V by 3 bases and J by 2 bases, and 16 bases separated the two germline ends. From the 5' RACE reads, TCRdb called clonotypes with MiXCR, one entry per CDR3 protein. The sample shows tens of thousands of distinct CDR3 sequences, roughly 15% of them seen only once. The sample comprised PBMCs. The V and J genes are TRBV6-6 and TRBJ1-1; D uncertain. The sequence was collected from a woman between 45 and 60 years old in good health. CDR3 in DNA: TGTGCCAGCAGTTATTTTCTCTCGTCTAACAACACTGAAGCTTTCTTT. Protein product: CASSYFLSSNNTEAFF.